Sequencing of this TCR beta chain was carried out in a study of T-cell reconstitution after alpha-beta-depleted transplantation in children (dated by TCRdb to about 2016). Broadly, across the study: Using TCR repertoire profiling, the study followed T-cell immune reconstitution in a quantitative way in children after TCRalphabeta/CD19-depleted allogeneic hematopoietic cell transplantation.

This clonotype has a handful of counts. Its antigen target is currently unknown. The record has no base qualities; no much larger clone is one base away. Library method: PCR. Sequencing was performed on an Illumina HiSeq 2500. To normalize quantification of the TCRbeta repertoire, the TCR libraries were built with molecular barcoding that relied on unique molecular identifiers. The raw public reads went through TCRdb reprocessing: fastp at Q25, MiXCR clone calling, in-frame beta chains kept. Rows are unified per CDR3 protein, each entry keeping the most common DNA and genes. The sample profile shows more than 550,000 distinct CDR3 sequences; over 9.5% of them were found once. The top ten hold less than 5% of the sample. Spanning cysteine to phenylalanine, the CDR3 consists of 16 amino acids. Of all the DNA, just the CDR3 is kept, 48 bases in frame from base 1. The V end gives up 6 bases and the J end 5 bases, leaving 12 bases in the junction not matched to a gene. CDR1 is given as SEHNR and CDR2 as FQNEAQ, both from the germline V gene (reference sequence).

The chain is made from TRBV7-9 and TRBJ2-2, with 7 bases aligning to TRBD2. Sequences were derived from PBMCs from the stem cell graft donor, sampled from the stem cell graft. The source is a human donor who donated a stem cell graft to a child with acute myeloid leukemia. The nucleotide sequence reads as follows: TGTGCCAGCAGGGCCATAGCGGGCCGGGGGACCGGGGAGCTGTTTTTT. Translated, this gives CASRAIAGRGTGELFF.